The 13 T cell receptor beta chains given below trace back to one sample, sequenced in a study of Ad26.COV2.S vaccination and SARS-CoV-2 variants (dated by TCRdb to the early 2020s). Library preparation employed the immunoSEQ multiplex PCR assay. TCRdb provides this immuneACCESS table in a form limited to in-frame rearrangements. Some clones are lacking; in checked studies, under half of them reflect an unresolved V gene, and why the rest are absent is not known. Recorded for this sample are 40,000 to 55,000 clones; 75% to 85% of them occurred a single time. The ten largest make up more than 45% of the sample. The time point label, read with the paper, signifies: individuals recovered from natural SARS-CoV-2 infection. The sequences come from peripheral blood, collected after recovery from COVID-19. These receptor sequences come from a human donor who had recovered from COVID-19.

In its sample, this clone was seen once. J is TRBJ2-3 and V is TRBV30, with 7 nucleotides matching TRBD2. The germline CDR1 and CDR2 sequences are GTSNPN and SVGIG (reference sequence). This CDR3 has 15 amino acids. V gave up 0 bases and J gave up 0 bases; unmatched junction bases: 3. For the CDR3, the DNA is TGTGCCTGGAGTGTAGGAGCGGGGAGCACAGATACGCAGTATTTT. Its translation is CAWSVGAGSTDTQYF.

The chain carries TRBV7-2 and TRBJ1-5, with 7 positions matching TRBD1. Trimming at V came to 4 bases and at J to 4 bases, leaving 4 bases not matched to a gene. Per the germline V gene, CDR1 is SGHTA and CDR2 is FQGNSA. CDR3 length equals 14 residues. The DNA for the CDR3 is TGTGCCAGCAGCTCGACAGGGATAAATCAGCCCCAGCATTTT. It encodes CASSSTGINQPQHF.

The CDR3 protein is CASSEAGQGAYEQYF. CDR3 DNA: TGTGCCAGCAGTGAAGCGGGACAGGGGGCTTACGAGCAGTACTTC. This chain joins TRBV2 and TRBJ2-7; 12 bases are shared with TRBD1. V was clipped by 0 bases and J by 4 bases; unmatched bases: 1. This CDR3 has 15 amino acids. CDR1 SNHLY and CDR2 FYNNEI come from the germline V gene.

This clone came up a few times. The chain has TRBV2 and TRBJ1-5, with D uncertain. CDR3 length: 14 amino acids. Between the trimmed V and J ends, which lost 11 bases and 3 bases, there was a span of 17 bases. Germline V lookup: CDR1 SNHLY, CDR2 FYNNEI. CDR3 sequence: CACRADPHNQPQHF. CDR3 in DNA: TGTGCCTGCCGGGCCGATCCTCACAATCAGCCCCAGCATTTT.

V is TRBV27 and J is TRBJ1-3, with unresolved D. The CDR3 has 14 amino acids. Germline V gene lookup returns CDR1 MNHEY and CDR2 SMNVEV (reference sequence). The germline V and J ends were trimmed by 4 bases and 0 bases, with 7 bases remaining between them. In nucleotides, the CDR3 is TGTGCCAGCAGTTCGACAAGCTCTGGAAACACCATATATTTT. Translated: CASSSTSSGNTIYF.

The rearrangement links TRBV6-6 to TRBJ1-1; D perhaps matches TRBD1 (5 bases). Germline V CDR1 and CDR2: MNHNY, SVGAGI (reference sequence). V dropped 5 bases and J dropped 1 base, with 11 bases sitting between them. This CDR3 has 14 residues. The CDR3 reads CASSGPGANTEAFF. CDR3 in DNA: TGTGCCAGCAGTGGTCCCGGGGCGAACACTGAAGCTTTCTTT.

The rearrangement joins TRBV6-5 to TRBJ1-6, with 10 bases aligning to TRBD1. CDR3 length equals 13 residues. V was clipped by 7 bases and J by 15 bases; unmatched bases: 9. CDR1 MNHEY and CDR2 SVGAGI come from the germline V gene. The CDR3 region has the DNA TGTGCCAGCACCCCACCCGGGACAGGGGTCCTCCACTTT. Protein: CASTPPGTGVLHF.

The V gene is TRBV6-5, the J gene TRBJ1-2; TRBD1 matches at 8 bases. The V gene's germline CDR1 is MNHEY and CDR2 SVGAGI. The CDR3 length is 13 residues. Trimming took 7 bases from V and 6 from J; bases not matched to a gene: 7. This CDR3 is CASNFRTGHGYTF. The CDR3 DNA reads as TGTGCCAGCAACTTCCGGACAGGGCATGGCTACACCTTC.

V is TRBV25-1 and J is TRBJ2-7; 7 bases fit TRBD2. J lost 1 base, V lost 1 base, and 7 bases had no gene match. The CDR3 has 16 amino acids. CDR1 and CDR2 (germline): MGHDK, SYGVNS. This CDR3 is CASSEFGAGVSYEQYF. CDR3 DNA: TGTGCCAGCAGTGAATTCGGGGCGGGGGTATCCTACGAGCAGTACTTC.

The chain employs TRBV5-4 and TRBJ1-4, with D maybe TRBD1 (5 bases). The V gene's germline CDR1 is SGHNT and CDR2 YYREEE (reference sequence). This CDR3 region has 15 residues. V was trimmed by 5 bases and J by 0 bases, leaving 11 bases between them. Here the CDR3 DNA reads TGTGCCAGCAGAAGGGGAGCAACAACTAATGAAAAACTGTTTTTT. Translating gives CASRRGATTNEKLFF.

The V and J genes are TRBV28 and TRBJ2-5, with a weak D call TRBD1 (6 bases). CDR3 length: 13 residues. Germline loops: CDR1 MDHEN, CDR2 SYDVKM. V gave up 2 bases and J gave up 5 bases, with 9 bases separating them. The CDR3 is CASSLGGRETQYF. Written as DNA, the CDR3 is TGTGCCAGCAGTTTAGGGGGCCGGGAGACCCAGTACTTC.

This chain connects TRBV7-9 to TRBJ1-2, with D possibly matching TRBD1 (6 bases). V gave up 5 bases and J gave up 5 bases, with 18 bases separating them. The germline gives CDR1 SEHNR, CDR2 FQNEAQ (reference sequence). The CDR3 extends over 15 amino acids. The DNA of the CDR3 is TGTGCCAGCAGCAATACAGGGCGTTCTCGGTATGGCTACACCTTC. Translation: CASSNTGRSRYGYTF. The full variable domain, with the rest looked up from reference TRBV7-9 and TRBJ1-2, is DTGVSQNPRHKITKRGQNVTFRCDPISEHNRLYWYRQTLGQGPEFLTYFQNEAQLEKSRLLSDRFSAERPKGSFSTLEIQRTEQGDSAMYLCASSNTGRSRYGYTFGSGTRLTVV.

The chain's CDR3 is CASSLRPPHGELFF. The CDR3 bases are TGTGCCAGCAGTCTCCGACCCCCCCACGGGGAGCTGTTTTTT. This chain links TRBV27 with TRBJ2-2; D gene uncertain. Germline V gene sequence: CDR1 MNHEY, CDR2 SMNVEV (reference sequence). V dropped 5 bases and J dropped 7 bases, with 14 bases sitting between them. The CDR3 extends over 14 amino acids.